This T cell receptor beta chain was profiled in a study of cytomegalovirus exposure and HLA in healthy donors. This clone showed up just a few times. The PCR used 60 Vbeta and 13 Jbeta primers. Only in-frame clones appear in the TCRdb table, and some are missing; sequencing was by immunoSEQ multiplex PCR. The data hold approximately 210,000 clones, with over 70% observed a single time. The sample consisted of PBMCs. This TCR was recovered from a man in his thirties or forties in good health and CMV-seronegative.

CDR3 region: CASSFTTGASGELFF. In nucleotides, the CDR3 is TGCGCCAGCAGCTTCACTACAGGGGCGTCCGGGGAGCTGTTTTTT. The chain uses TRBV5-1 and TRBJ2-2; 7 nucleotides match TRBD1. This CDR3 comprises 15 residues. With 2 bases clipped from V and 6 bases from J, the junction kept 7 bases outside the gene matches. Germline CDR1 SGHRS, CDR2 YFSETQ. Together with reference TRBV5-1 and TRBJ2-2, the CDR3 gives the full variable domain: KAGVTQTPRYLIKTRGQQVTLSCSPISGHRSVSWYQQTPGQGLQFLFEYFSETQRNKGNFPGRFSGRQFSNSRSEMNVSTLELGDSALYLCASSFTTGASGELFFGEGSRLTVL.